This T cell receptor (beta chain) originates from a study of control samples from healthy donors and cancer patients. This CDR3 has 16 residues. V was clipped by 1 base and J by 4 bases; unmatched bases: 7. Germline V gives CDR1 SGHTA, CDR2 FQGNSA. The method was immunoSEQ multiplex PCR; TCRdb's version includes in-frame clones alone and lacks a portion of them. This table holds about 100,000 clones, 80% to 95% found once. The sample was blood. V and J are TRBV7-2 and TRBJ2-1; 7 bases map to TRBD2. The receptor comes from a man aged 18 to 29 in good health. This CDR3 is CASSLDPSGAYNEQFF. As DNA, the CDR3 is TGTGCCAGCAGCTTAGATCCGAGCGGGGCATACAATGAGCAGTTCTTC.